A selection of T cell receptor beta chains follows, all from one sample in a study of T cells in Graves' hyperthyroidism and ophthalmopathy. TCRdb re-called the multiplex PCR reads with MiXCR, one entry per CDR3 protein. The data hold 490,000 or so distinct CDR3 sequences, with around a fifth observed a single time. The sequenced material came from blood. These receptor sequences come from a woman in her 70s with Graves' ophthalmopathy. Both conserved end residues are part of each CDR3. The D gene is left open where the match is weak. Only some rows state a clone size, as once, few, many or a class for expanded clones.

CDR3aa: CASSWIPGQGNEQFF
CDR3nt: TGCGCCAGCAGCTGGATACCAGGACAGGGGAATGAGCAGTTCTTC
j_gene: TRBJ2-1
abundance: -
v_gene: TRBV5-1
d_gene: TRBD1

CDR3aa: CATSDIGLQETQYF
CDR3nt: TGTGCCACCAGTGATATCGGTCTACAAGAGACCCAGTACTTC
j_gene: TRBJ2-5
abundance: few
v_gene: TRBV24-1
d_gene: -

CDR3aa: CASSPGGLAGVYEQYF
CDR3nt: TGTGCCAGCAGCCCGGGGGGACTAGCGGGAGTCTACGAGCAGTACTTC
j_gene: TRBJ2-7
abundance: -
v_gene: TRBV5-4
d_gene: TRBD2

CDR3aa: CASSRENTIYF
CDR3nt: TGTGCCAGCAGTAGGGAAAACACCATATATTTT
j_gene: TRBJ1-3
abundance: -
v_gene: TRBV6-1
d_gene: -

CDR3aa: CASSYSPGGDNEQFF
CDR3nt: TGTGCCAGCAGTTACTCCCCAGGGGGGGACAATGAGCAGTTCTTC
j_gene: TRBJ2-1
abundance: -
v_gene: TRBV6-5
d_gene: -

CDR3aa: CASSLAQGAGEQYF
CDR3nt: TGTGCCAGCAGCTTGGCCCAGGGGGCGGGAGAGCAGTACTTC
j_gene: TRBJ2-7
abundance: few
v_gene: TRBV5-4
d_gene: TRBD1

CDR3aa: CAWSVPAGGGYTF
CDR3nt: TGTGCCTGGAGTGTACCCGCAGGGGGTGGCTACACCTTC
j_gene: TRBJ1-2
abundance: many
v_gene: TRBV30
d_gene: TRBD1

CDR3aa: CASSETGVGEKLFF
CDR3nt: TGTGCCAGCAGCGAGACAGGGGTGGGTGAAAAACTGTTTTTT
j_gene: TRBJ1-4
abundance: -
v_gene: TRBV9
d_gene: TRBD1

CDR3aa: CASSLRALQETQYF
CDR3nt: TGTGCCAGCAGCCTAAGAGCCCTACAAGAGACCCAGTACTTC
j_gene: TRBJ2-5
abundance: -
v_gene: TRBV5-4
d_gene: -

CDR3aa: CASTIVGPYEQYF
CDR3nt: TGTGCCAGCACTATCGTAGGTCCCTACGAGCAGTACTTC
j_gene: TRBJ2-7
abundance: -
v_gene: TRBV7-2
d_gene: -

CDR3aa: CASSPIPGGIFSYEQYF
CDR3nt: TGTGCCAGCAGTCCAATACCCGGGGGCATCTTCTCCTACGAGCAGTACTTC
j_gene: TRBJ2-7
abundance: -
v_gene: TRBV28
d_gene: -

CDR3aa: CASSQDLTGGNTEAFF
CDR3nt: TGTGCCAGCAGCCAAGATTTGACAGGGGGGAACACTGAAGCTTTCTTT
j_gene: TRBJ1-1
abundance: many
v_gene: TRBV3-1
d_gene: TRBD1

CDR3aa: CASSFGAGGAGELFF
CDR3nt: TGTGCCAGCAGTTTCGGCGCGGGCGGGGCCGGGGAGCTGTTTTTT
j_gene: TRBJ2-2
abundance: -
v_gene: TRBV28
d_gene: -

CDR3aa: CAGEGSTFGEQFF
CDR3nt: TGTGCCGGAGAGGGGAGCACATTCGGGGAGCAGTTCTTC
j_gene: TRBJ2-1
abundance: -
v_gene: TRBV7-9
d_gene: -

CDR3aa: CASSVVRSVEQYF
CDR3nt: TGTGCCAGCAGCGTAGTACGTAGTGTCGAGCAGTACTTC
j_gene: TRBJ2-7
abundance: -
v_gene: TRBV9
d_gene: -

CDR3aa: CASRFGGVGELFF
CDR3nt: TGTGCCAGCAGATTCGGCGGCGTCGGGGAGCTGTTTTTT
j_gene: TRBJ2-2
abundance: -
v_gene: TRBV14
d_gene: -

CDR3aa: CASSLVGNGSPLHF
CDR3nt: TGTGCCAGCAGTTTGGTAGGAAATGGTTCACCCCTCCACTTT
j_gene: TRBJ1-6
abundance: -
v_gene: TRBV28
d_gene: -

CDR3aa: CASSEALAAPDTQYF
CDR3nt: TGTGCCAGCAGTGAGGCGCTAGCCGCCCCGGATACGCAGTATTTT
j_gene: TRBJ2-3
abundance: many
v_gene: TRBV6-1
d_gene: -

CDR3aa: CASTPEGSNLAKNIQYF
CDR3nt: TGTGCCAGTACCCCGGAGGGCAGCAACTTAGCCAAAAACATTCAGTACTTC
j_gene: TRBJ2-4
abundance: -
v_gene: TRBV19
d_gene: -

CDR3aa: CASSEGRSETQYF
CDR3nt: TGTGCCAGCAGTGAAGGCAGGAGCGAGACCCAGTACTTC
j_gene: TRBJ2-5
abundance: -
v_gene: TRBV2
d_gene: -

CDR3aa: CSARDLNRSYYEQYF
CDR3nt: TGCAGTGCTAGAGATCTGAACAGGAGCTACTACGAGCAGTACTTC
j_gene: TRBJ2-7
abundance: -
v_gene: TRBV20-1
d_gene: -

CDR3aa: CASSWTGTFSEGNTIYF
CDR3nt: TGCGCCAGCAGTTGGACAGGAACCTTCTCCGAGGGAAACACCATATATTTT
j_gene: TRBJ1-3
abundance: -
v_gene: TRBV5-1
d_gene: TRBD1

CDR3aa: CASSFRAVLRGTEAFF
CDR3nt: TGTGCCAGCAGTTTTAGGGCGGTTTTAAGGGGCACTGAAGCTTTCTTT
j_gene: TRBJ1-1
abundance: many
v_gene: TRBV12-3/TRBV12-4
d_gene: -

CDR3aa: CASSTRQGDMNGYTF
CDR3nt: TGTGCCAGCAGCACGCGACAGGGGGATATGAATGGCTACACCTTC
j_gene: TRBJ1-2
abundance: many
v_gene: TRBV7-3
d_gene: TRBD1

CDR3aa: CASSYFGGSSYNEQFF
CDR3nt: TGTGCCAGCAGTTACTTTGGCGGGTCCTCCTACAATGAGCAGTTCTTC
j_gene: TRBJ2-1
abundance: few
v_gene: TRBV6-5
d_gene: -

CDR3aa: CASSSGTSVGEQYF
CDR3nt: TGTGCCAGCAGTAGCGGGACTAGCGTCGGCGAGCAGTACTTC
j_gene: TRBJ2-7
abundance: few
v_gene: TRBV6-2/TRBV6-3
d_gene: TRBD2

CDR3aa: CASSPRSGTPLPSENTEAFF
CDR3nt: TGTGCCAGCAGCCCCCGATCCGGGACACCATTGCCGAGCGAGAACACTGAAGCTTTCTTT
j_gene: TRBJ1-1
abundance: few
v_gene: TRBV9
d_gene: -

CDR3aa: CASSQGLGGMEETQYF
CDR3nt: TGTGCCAGCAGCCAAGGACTCGGCGGGATGGAGGAGACCCAGTACTTC
j_gene: TRBJ2-5
abundance: -
v_gene: TRBV3-1
d_gene: -

CDR3aa: CASSQASGRDTQYF
CDR3nt: TGTGCCAGCAGCCAGGCTAGCGGAAGGGATACGCAGTATTTT
j_gene: TRBJ2-3
abundance: -
v_gene: TRBV3-1
d_gene: TRBD2

CDR3aa: CASSVGDRLYGYTF
CDR3nt: TGTGCCAGCAGCGTCGGGGACAGGCTATACGGCTACACCTTC
j_gene: TRBJ1-2
abundance: few
v_gene: TRBV9
d_gene: TRBD1

CDR3aa: CATSIERGITYEQYF
CDR3nt: TGTGCCACCAGCATCGAGCGGGGTATCACCTACGAGCAGTACTTC
j_gene: TRBJ2-7
abundance: few
v_gene: TRBV15
d_gene: TRBD2

CDR3aa: CASSPIPLGPGGELFF
CDR3nt: TGTGCCAGCAGCCCCATCCCTTTGGGGCCCGGCGGGGAGCTGTTTTTT
j_gene: TRBJ2-2
abundance: few
v_gene: TRBV2
d_gene: -

CDR3aa: CASSINRKETQYF
CDR3nt: TGTGCCAGTAGTATAAATCGGAAAGAGACCCAGTACTTC
j_gene: TRBJ2-5
abundance: -
v_gene: TRBV19
d_gene: -

CDR3aa: CASSFLQNYGYTF
CDR3nt: TGTGCCAGCAGTTTTCTCCAGAACTATGGCTACACCTTC
j_gene: TRBJ1-2
abundance: few
v_gene: TRBV12-3/TRBV12-4
d_gene: -

CDR3aa: CASSESGIYNSPLHF
CDR3nt: TGTGCCAGCAGTGAATCAGGGATCTATAATTCACCCCTCCACTTT
j_gene: TRBJ1-6
abundance: few
v_gene: TRBV2
d_gene: -

CDR3aa: CASSLLQGGATQYF
CDR3nt: TGTGCCAGCAGCTTACTGCAGGGGGGAGCTACGCAGTATTTT
j_gene: TRBJ2-3
abundance: few
v_gene: TRBV7-3
d_gene: -

CDR3aa: CASFAGGAADTQYF
CDR3nt: TGTGCCAGCTTTGCGGGAGGAGCAGCAGATACGCAGTATTTT
j_gene: TRBJ2-3
abundance: -
v_gene: TRBV6-1
d_gene: TRBD2

CDR3aa: CAISGGAQGRITEAFF
CDR3nt: TGTGCCATCAGTGGGGGGGCCCAGGGGCGAATCACTGAAGCTTTCTTT
j_gene: TRBJ1-1
abundance: few
v_gene: TRBV10-3
d_gene: -

CDR3aa: CSARDRLNTEAFF
CDR3nt: TGCAGTGCTCGGGACAGACTGAACACTGAAGCTTTCTTT
j_gene: TRBJ1-1
abundance: many
v_gene: TRBV20-1
d_gene: TRBD1

CDR3aa: CATSESSYNEQFF
CDR3nt: TGTGCCACCTCAGAGAGCTCCTACAATGAGCAGTTCTTC
j_gene: TRBJ2-1
abundance: -
v_gene: TRBV10-3
d_gene: -

CDR3aa: CASSWGTGTYEQYF
CDR3nt: TGCGCCAGCAGCTGGGGGACAGGGACCTACGAGCAGTACTTC
j_gene: TRBJ2-7
abundance: many
v_gene: TRBV5-1
d_gene: TRBD1

CDR3aa: CASSLGAGSEAFF
CDR3nt: TGTGCCAGCAGCTTAGGGGCAGGGTCTGAAGCTTTCTTT
j_gene: TRBJ1-1
abundance: many
v_gene: TRBV7-2
d_gene: -